One and the same sample provided the 4 T cell receptor beta chains below, sequenced in a study of OX40 agonist ivuxolimab in advanced cancers. Data came from immunoSEQ multiplex PCR; TCRdb stores just in-frame clones and leaves some out. The table includes about 49,000 clones, around 80% detected once. The material was CD4+ or CD8+ T cells sorted from blood, obtained in a trial of the OX40 agonist ivuxolimab. All receptors come from an adult with an advanced solid tumor such as melanoma, head and neck, liver or kidney cancer.

The V call is TRBV7-2, the J call TRBJ2-3; 7 positions match TRBD2. This CDR3 is 14 amino acids long. Germline loops: CDR1 SGHTA, CDR2 FQGNSA. The ends lost 5 bases at V and 3 bases at J; junction bases unmatched: 5. The CDR3 spells CASSGRAGTDTQYF. CDR3 DNA: TGTGCCAGCAGCGGGAGGGCGGGGACAGATACGCAGTATTTT.

The gene calls are TRBV28 and TRBJ2-6, with a tentative D call TRBD1 (6 bases). V was trimmed by 3 bases and J by 2 bases, leaving 14 bases between them. Germline CDR1 MDHEN, CDR2 SYDVKM. The CDR3 is 17 residues long. CDR3 coding DNA: TGTGCCAGCAGTTTCCCACAGGGAAGCCCTGGGGCCAACGTCCTGACTTTC. As protein: CASSFPQGSPGANVLTF.

The chain employs TRBV7-7 and TRBJ2-3; 7 bases are a match to TRBD2. The CDR3 is 15 residues long. The V and J ends lost 1 base and 6 bases, in that order; junction bases with no gene match: 7. The germline V gene encodes CDR1 SSHAT and CDR2 FNYEAQ (reference sequence). CDR3 in amino acids: CASSLGGSRGDTQYF. In nucleotides, the CDR3 is TGTGCCAGCAGCTTAGGCGGGAGTCGGGGCGATACGCAGTATTTT.

This clone has a handful of counts. The rearrangement uses TRBV28 and TRBJ1-2, with no clear D. Looked up from germline, CDR1 is MDHEN and CDR2 is SYDVKM. Trimming took off 5 bases at V and 9 bases at J, with 13 bases between the two ends. This CDR3 is built from 12 residues. The CDR3 nucleotides are TGTGCCAGCAGTCCTGGGCCCCAAAGCTACACCTTC. Translation: CASSPGPQSYTF.